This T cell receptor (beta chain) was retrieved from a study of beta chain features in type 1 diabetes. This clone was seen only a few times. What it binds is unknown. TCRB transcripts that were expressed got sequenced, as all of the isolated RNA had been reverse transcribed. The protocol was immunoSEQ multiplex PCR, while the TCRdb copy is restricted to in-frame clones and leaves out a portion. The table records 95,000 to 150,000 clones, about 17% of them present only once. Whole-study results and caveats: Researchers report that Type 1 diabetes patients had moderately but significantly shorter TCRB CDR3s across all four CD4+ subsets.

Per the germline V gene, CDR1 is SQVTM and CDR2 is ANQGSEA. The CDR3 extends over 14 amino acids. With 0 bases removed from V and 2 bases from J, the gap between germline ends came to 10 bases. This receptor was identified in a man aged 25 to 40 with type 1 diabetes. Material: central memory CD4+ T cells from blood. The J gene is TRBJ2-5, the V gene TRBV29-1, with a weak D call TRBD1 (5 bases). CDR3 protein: CSVEDQDKQETQYF. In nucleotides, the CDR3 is TGCAGCGTTGAAGATCAGGACAAACAAGAGACCCAGTACTTC.